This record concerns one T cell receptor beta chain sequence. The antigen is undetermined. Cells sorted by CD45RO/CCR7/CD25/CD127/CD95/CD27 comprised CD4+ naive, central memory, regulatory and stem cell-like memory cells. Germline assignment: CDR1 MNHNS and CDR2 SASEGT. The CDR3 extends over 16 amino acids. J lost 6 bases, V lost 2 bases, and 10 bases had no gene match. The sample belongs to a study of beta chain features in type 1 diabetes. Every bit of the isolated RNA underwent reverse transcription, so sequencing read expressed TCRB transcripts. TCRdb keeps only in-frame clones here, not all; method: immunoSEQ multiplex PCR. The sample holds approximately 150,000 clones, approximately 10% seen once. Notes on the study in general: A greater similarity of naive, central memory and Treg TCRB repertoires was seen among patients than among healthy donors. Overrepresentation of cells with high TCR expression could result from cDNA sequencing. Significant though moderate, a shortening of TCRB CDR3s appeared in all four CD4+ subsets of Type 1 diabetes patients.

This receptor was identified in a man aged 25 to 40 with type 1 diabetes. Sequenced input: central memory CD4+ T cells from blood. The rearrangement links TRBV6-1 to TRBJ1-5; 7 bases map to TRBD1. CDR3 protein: CASSESLEGAGQPQHF. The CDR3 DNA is TGTGCCAGCAGTGAATCCCTTGAGGGGGCCGGTCAGCCCCAGCATTTT.